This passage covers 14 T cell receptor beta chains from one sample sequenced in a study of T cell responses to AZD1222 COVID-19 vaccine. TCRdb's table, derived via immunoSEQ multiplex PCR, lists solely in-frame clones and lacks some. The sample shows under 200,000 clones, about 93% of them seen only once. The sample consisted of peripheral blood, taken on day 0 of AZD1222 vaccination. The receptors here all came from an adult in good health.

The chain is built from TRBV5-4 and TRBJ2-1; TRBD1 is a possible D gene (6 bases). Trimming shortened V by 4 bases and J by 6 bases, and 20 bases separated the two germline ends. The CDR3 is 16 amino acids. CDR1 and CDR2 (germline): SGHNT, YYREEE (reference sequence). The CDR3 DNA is TGTGCCAGCAGCCCATCGAGTTCAACAGGGAGCAATGAGCAGTTCTTC. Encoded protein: CASSPSSSTGSNEQFF.

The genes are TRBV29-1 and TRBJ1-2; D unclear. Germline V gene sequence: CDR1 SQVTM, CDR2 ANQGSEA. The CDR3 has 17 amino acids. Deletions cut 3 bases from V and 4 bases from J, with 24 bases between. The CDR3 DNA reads TGCAGCGTTGAGCCCGGAAAGGTTCCGAACTCCCGCTATGGCTACACCTTC. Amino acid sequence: CSVEPGKVPNSRYGYTF.

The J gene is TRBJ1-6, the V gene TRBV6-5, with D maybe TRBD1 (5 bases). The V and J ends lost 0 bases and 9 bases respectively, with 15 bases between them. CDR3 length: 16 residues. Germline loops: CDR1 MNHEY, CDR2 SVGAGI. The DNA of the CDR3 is TGTGCCAGCAGTTACTCGGGACTCCCGAGGGGTTCACCCCTCCACTTT. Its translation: CASSYSGLPRGSPLHF.

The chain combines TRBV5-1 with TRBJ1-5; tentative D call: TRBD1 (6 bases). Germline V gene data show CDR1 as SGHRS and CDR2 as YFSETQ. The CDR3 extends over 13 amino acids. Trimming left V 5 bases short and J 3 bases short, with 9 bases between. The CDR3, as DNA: TGCGCCAGCAGAGCAGGGGACAATCAGCCCCAGCATTTT. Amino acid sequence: CASRAGDNQPQHF.

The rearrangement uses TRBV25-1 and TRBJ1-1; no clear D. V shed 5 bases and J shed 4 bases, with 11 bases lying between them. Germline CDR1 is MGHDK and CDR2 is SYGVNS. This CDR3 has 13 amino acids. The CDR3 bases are TGTGCCAGCAGTCAAGTAGGGCTCACTGAAGCTTTCTTT. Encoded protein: CASSQVGLTEAFF.

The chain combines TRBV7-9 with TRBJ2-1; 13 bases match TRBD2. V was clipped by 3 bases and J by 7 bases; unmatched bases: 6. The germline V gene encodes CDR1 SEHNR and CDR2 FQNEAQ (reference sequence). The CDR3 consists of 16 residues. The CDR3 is CASSFFRTSGRNEQFF. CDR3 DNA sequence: TGTGCCAGCAGCTTTTTTAGGACTAGCGGGAGAAATGAGCAGTTCTTC. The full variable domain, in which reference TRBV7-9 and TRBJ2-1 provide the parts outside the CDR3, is DTGVSQNPRHKITKRGQNVTFRCDPISEHNRLYWYRQTLGQGPEFLTYFQNEAQLEKSRLLSDRFSAERPKGSFSTLEIQRTEQGDSAMYLCASSFFRTSGRNEQFFGPGTRLTVL.

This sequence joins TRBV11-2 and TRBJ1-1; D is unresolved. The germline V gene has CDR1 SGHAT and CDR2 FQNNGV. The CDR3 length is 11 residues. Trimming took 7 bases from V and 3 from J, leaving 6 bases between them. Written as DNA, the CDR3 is TGTGCCAGCACACACTACACTGAAGCTTTCTTT. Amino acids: CASTHYTEAFF. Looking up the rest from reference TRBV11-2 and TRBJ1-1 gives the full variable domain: EAGVAQSPRYKIIEKRQSVAFWCNPISGHATLYWYQQILGQGPKLLIQFQNNGVVDDSQLPKDRFSAERLKGVDSTLKIQPAKLEDSAVYLCASTHYTEAFFGQGTRLTVV.

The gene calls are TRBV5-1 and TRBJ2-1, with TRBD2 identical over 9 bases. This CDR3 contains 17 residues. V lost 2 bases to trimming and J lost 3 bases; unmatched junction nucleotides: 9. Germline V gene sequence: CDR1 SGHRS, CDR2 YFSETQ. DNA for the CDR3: TGCGCCAGCAGCTTCCAGGTAGCGGGAGTAGGCTACAATGAGCAGTTCTTC. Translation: CASSFQVAGVGYNEQFF.

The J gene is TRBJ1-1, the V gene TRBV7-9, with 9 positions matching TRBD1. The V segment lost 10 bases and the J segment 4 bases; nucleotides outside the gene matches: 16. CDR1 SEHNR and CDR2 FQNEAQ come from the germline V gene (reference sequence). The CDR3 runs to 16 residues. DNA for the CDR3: TGTGCCACCGACCGACAGGGGGTCGGAGGGGGCACTGAAGCTTTCTTT. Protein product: CATDRQGVGGGTEAFF.

CDR3 DNA: TGTGCCAGCAGCTTAAACAGGGCCTCTGTGGAGACCCAGTACTTC. It specifies CASSLNRASVETQYF. V and J are TRBV7-7 and TRBJ2-5, with D maybe TRBD1 (6 bases). From germline, CDR1 is SSHAT and CDR2 FNYEAQ (reference sequence). The CDR3 consists of 15 residues. V was shortened by 2 bases and J by 5 bases, with 15 bases between the two germline ends.

The CDR3 reads CASSSKDRGIYRYTF. CDR3 bases: TGCGCCAGCAGCTCCAAGGACAGGGGGATTTATCGCTACACCTTC. The chain carries TRBV5-1 and TRBJ1-2; 10 nucleotides line up with TRBD1. The CDR3 is 15 residues long. Germline trimming cut 3 bases from V and 9 bases from J; bases unmatched to any gene: 11. Per the germline V gene, CDR1 is SGHRS and CDR2 is YFSETQ.

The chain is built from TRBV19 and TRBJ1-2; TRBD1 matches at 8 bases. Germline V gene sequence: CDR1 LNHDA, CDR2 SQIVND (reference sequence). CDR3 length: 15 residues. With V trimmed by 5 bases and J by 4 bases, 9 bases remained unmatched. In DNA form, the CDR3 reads TGTGCCAGTAGTCCCGGACAGGGTTACCCCTATGGCTACACCTTC. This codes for CASSPGQGYPYGYTF.

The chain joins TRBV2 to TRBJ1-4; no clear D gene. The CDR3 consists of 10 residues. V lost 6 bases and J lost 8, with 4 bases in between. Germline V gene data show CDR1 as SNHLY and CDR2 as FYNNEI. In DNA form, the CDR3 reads TGTGCCAGCAGAAGGGAAAAACTGTTTTTT. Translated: CASRREKLFF.

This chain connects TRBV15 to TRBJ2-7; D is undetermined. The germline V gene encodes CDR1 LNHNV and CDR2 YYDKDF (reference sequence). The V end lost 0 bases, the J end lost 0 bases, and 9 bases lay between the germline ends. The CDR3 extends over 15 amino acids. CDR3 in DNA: TGTGCCACCAGCAGAGAGCCAAGCAGCTCCTACGAGCAGTACTTC. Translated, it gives CATSREPSSSYEQYF.